These 9 T cell receptor beta chains originate from one sample sequenced in a study of T cell repertoires in cytomegalovirus infection. TCRdb re-derived calls from the reads in MiXCR, one entry per CDR3 protein. The sample lists around 280,000 distinct CDR3 sequences; about an eighth were seen once. The sequenced sample was PBMCs. The receptors here all came from a human donor in good health (CMV status not recorded). Some clones in this sample may be carry-over from other donors' samples.

This clonotype was detected ten times or more. The V and J genes are TRBV7-2 and TRBJ2-3, with 9 nucleotides matching TRBD2. Germline CDR1 and CDR2: SGHTA and FQGNSA. Trimming took 4 bases from V and 4 from J; bases not matched to a gene: 6. The CDR3 spans 15 residues. CDR3 residues: CASSSTGTSPDTQYF. In DNA form, the CDR3 reads TGTGCCAGCAGCTCAACCGGGACTAGCCCAGATACGCAGTATTTT.

This clonotype appeared many times. The chain carries TRBV7-8 and TRBJ1-1, with 9 nucleotides matching TRBD1. This CDR3 is built from 16 residues. Germline loops: CDR1 SGHVS, CDR2 FQNEAQ. Unmatched junction bases numbered 6, after V lost 3 bases and J lost 1 base. CDR3 coding DNA: TGTGCCAGCAGCTTGGGACAGGGTTTTGGGAACACTGAAGCTTTCTTT. Its protein product is CASSLGQGFGNTEAFF.

In this sample, this clonotype turned up many times. The chain joins TRBV28 to TRBJ2-5; tentative D call: TRBD2 (5 bases). The V and J ends lost 7 bases and 1 base respectively, with 16 bases between them. Germline V CDR1 and CDR2: MDHEN, SYDVKM. CDR3 length equals 15 residues. This chain's CDR3 is CASTGSRLAQETQYF. CDR3 in DNA: TGTGCCAGCACGGGGTCCAGACTCGCCCAAGAGACCCAGTACTTC.

There are many counts of this clonotype. The chain joins TRBV7-3 to TRBJ2-5; no clear D. This CDR3 is 15 amino acids long. Trimming took 0 bases from V and 5 from J, leaving 13 bases between them. Germline lookup yields CDR1 SGHTA and CDR2 FQGTGA. CDR3 DNA sequence: TGTGCCAGCAGCTTAACGGGAACAAAGCTGGAGACCCAGTACTTC. It translates to CASSLTGTKLETQYF.

This clonotype was detected many times. V usage is TRBV7-2 and J usage is TRBJ2-5; no definite D call. CDR3 size: 11 residues. V lost 9 bases and J lost 5, with 10 bases in between. Germline values: CDR1 SGHTA, CDR2 FQGNSA. Here the CDR3 DNA reads TGTGCCAGTAAGGGTCGGGAGACCCAGTACTTC. Amino acid sequence: CASKGRETQYF.

This clonotype was picked up many times. V usage is TRBV27 and J usage is TRBJ2-5, with 8 bases lining up with TRBD2. The V and J ends lost 9 bases and 2 bases, in that order; junction bases with no gene match: 11. The germline V gene has CDR1 MNHEY and CDR2 SMNVEV (reference sequence). The CDR3 is made up of 15 amino acids. Here the CDR3 reads CASSLAGGLQETQYF. CDR3 DNA: TGTGCCAGTTCCCTAGCGGGCGGATTACAAGAGACCCAGTACTTC.

The chain combines TRBV29-1 with TRBJ2-7, with 8 bases fitting TRBD1. The CDR3 sequence is 13 residues long. V trimming: 5 bases; J trimming: 5 bases; junction bases outside the gene matches: 8. Germline-derived CDR1 and CDR2 are SQVTM and ANQGSEA. In DNA form, the CDR3 reads TGCAGCGTTCTGGGACAGGTAAACCACGAGCAGTACTTC. As protein: CSVLGQVNHEQYF.

The V call is TRBV15, the J call TRBJ2-2; D is uncertain. Trimming stripped 1 base from V and 2 bases from J, with 5 bases between. Germline lookup yields CDR1 LNHNV and CDR2 YYDKDF (reference sequence). The CDR3 consists of 14 residues. CDR3 sequence (DNA): TGTGCCACCAGCAGAGGGGCCAACACCGGGGAGCTGTTTTTT. This sequence encodes CATSRGANTGELFF.

This clonotype has at least ten counts. The chain couples TRBV7-6 to TRBJ2-6, with unresolved D. V lost 2 bases to trimming and J lost 0 bases, with 5 bases between them. Germline V gene sequence: CDR1 SGHVS, CDR2 FNYEAQ. The CDR3 has 15 residues. The CDR3 sequence: CASSLRNSGANVLTF. The CDR3 DNA sequence: TGTGCCAGCAGCTTACGTAACTCTGGGGCCAACGTCCTGACTTTC.